This TCR beta chain emerged from a study of control samples from healthy donors and cancer patients. TCRdb's table, derived via immunoSEQ multiplex PCR, lists solely in-frame clones and lacks some. The sample gives some 150,000 clones, approximately 94% of which show up once; 11% to 15% is in the top ten. Germline V lookup: CDR1 KGHSH, CDR2 LQKENI. The CDR3 covers 14 residues. V lost 3 bases, J lost 5 bases, and 13 bases lay in between. This TCR came from a man in his sixties with colorectal cancer. The chain couples TRBV18 to TRBJ2-5; maybe TRBD1 (5 bases). Sequenced material: PBMCs. CDR3 DNA sequence: TGTGCCAGCTCACCGCAGGGAAAGAGGGAGACCCAGTACTTC. Translated: CASSPQGKRETQYF. The full variable domain, rest sourced from reference TRBV18 and TRBJ2-5, is NAGVMQNPRHLVRRRGQEARLRCSPMKGHSHVYWYRQLPEEGLKFMVYLQKENIIDESGMPKERFSAEFPKEGPSILRIQQVVRGDSAAYFCASSPQGKRETQYFGPGTRLLVL.